This T cell receptor (beta chain) was sequenced during a study of identical twins. This clonotype has at least ten counts. Its specificity is unknown. With template switching, a universal primer site was added, and the cDNA carried unique molecular identifiers. TCRdb called the 5' RACE reads again in MiXCR, with one record for every CDR3 protein. Of approximately 300,000 distinct CDR3 sequences in the sample, 9.5% were seen once. The CDR3 is 15 residues long. Germline CDR1 SQVTM, CDR2 ANQGSEA. With 1 base clipped from V and 4 bases from J, the junction kept 2 bases outside the gene matches. Points from the study as a whole: Twins showed weaker excess sharing in their beta out-of-frame sequences. Whereas memory repertoires showed no such difference, abundant cord blood beta clonotypes carried fewer insertions. Out-of-frame sharing of TCR alpha in monozygotic twins was underestimated by models.

These same data were also listed under a study on yellow fever vaccine responses in identical twins.

This receptor was identified in a woman aged 18-35 years in good health. Sequenced: CD8+ T cells sorted from blood. This sequence joins TRBV29-1 and TRBJ2-3, with 13 bases identical to TRBD2. CDR3 loop: CSVEGGLAGPDTQYF. The DNA of the CDR3 is TGCAGCGTTGAAGGGGGACTAGCGGGGCCAGATACGCAGTATTTT.